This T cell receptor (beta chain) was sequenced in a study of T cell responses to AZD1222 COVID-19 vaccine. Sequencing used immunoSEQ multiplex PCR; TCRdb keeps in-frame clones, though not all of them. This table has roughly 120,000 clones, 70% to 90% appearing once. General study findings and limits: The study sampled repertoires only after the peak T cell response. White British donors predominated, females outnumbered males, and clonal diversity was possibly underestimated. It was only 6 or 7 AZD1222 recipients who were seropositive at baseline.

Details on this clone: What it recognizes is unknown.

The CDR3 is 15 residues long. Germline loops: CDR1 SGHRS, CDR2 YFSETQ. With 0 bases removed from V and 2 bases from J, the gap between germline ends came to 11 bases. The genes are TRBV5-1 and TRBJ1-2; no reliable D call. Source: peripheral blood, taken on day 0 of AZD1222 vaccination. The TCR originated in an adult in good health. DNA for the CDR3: TGCGCCAGCAGCTTGGATTTGGGATCAAACTATGGCTACACCTTC. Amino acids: CASSLDLGSNYGYTF.